Given below is one TCR beta chain in context. The data stem from a study of cytomegalovirus exposure and HLA in healthy donors. The PCR contained 60 Vbeta and 13 Jbeta primers. TCRdb keeps only in-frame clones here, not all; method: immunoSEQ multiplex PCR. Of more than 150,000 clones listed, approximately 78% are singletons. V gave up 7 bases and J gave up 0 bases, with 6 bases separating them. This CDR3 contains 12 residues. Germline loops: CDR1 WSHSY, CDR2 SAAADI. Sequenced: PBMCs. The TCR originated in a woman aged 18-35 years in good health and CMV-seronegative. This chain connects TRBV10-2 to TRBJ1-1; the D is unclear. CDR3 DNA sequence: TGCGCCAGCACAGGCTTGAACACTGAAGCTTTCTTT. This translates into CASTGLNTEAFF.